Listed below are T cell receptor beta chains from one sample, sequenced in a study of blood T cells in healthy people across ages. TCRdb passed the 5' RACE reads through MiXCR, listing each CDR3 protein once. Of around 670,000 distinct CDR3 sequences in the sample, roughly 31% were seen once. Sequencing was carried out using blood. These receptors were collected from a woman of 80 years or more in good health. Both conserved end residues are part of each CDR3. A D gene is named only where the DNA matches it firmly. Expanded clones get a size class; other rows say once, few or many, or leave the size out.

many	TRBV7-2	TRBJ1-2	NA	TGTGCCAGCAGCTCTCCGGGACCGACGTATGGCTACACCTTC	CASSSPGPTYGYTF
NA	TRBV5-1	TRBJ1-6	NA	TGCGCCAGCAGCTTGGGCCAGGGGTTGTTCTCACCCCTCCACTTT	CASSLGQGLFSPLHF
few	TRBV24-1	TRBJ2-2	TRBD2	TGTGCCACCAGTGCCCCGGGACTAGCGGGGGAGAACACCGGGGAGCTGTTTTTT	CATSAPGLAGENTGELFF
NA	TRBV7-9	TRBJ1-5	NA	TGTGCCAGCAGCTTAGAGGGTACGGTTGGCAATCAGCCCCAGCATTTT	CASSLEGTVGNQPQHF
many	TRBV6-1	TRBJ1-1	NA	TGTGCCAGCAGTACGCCTGCCGGACAGCTAAGACTAAACACTGAAGCTTTCTTT	CASSTPAGQLRLNTEAFF
NA	TRBV6-2/TRBV6-3	TRBJ2-5	TRBD1	TGTGCCAGCAGCATCGATCGGACAGGAACCGGGGAGACCCAGTACTTC	CASSIDRTGTGETQYF
many	TRBV5-1	TRBJ2-5	TRBD2	TGCGCCAGCAGCTTAGTAGCGGGGGACCTCGGCGAGACCCAGTACTTC	CASSLVAGDLGETQYF
many	TRBV7-2	TRBJ2-3	NA	TGTGCCAGCAGCTTACAGTTCACAGATACGCAGTATTTT	CASSLQFTDTQYF
many	TRBV20-1	TRBJ2-7	TRBD1	TGCAGTGCTAGATTACCCGGGACAGGGGTGCGCGAGCAGTACTTC	CSARLPGTGVREQYF
few	TRBV20-1	TRBJ1-4	NA	TGCAGTGCTAGATCCCCAGGGAGGACTAATGAAAAACGGTTTTTT	CSARSPGRTNEKRFF
many	TRBV6-2/TRBV6-3	TRBJ1-5	TRBD1	TGTGCCAGCAGCTATAAGACAGGGGGCCGTAGCAATCAGCCCCAGCATTTT	CASSYKTGGRSNQPQHF
many	TRBV29-1	TRBJ2-5	NA	TGCAGCGTTGTGGGGGGGCACACAGGGGCCCAAGAGACCCAGTACTTC	CSVVGGHTGAQETQYF
NA	TRBV29-1	TRBJ2-5	NA	TGCAGCGTAGAGGGGGGCAGCCAAGAGACCCAGTACTTC	CSVEGGSQETQYF
NA	TRBV5-1	TRBJ2-5	NA	TGCGCCAGCAGCTTGGTATCAGGTCTCCAAGAGACCCAGTACTTC	CASSLVSGLQETQYF